This T cell receptor beta chain was documented in a study of regulatory T cells in long-lasting Graves disease. Study observations and caveats: Favoring TRBV28, TRBJ1-2 and TRBJ2-5 was a feature seen in persistent disease.

Time point denoted: newly diagnosed GD, antithyroid drugs for less than 3 months. PBMC RNA was the source of the TCR library. To make TCR beta libraries, researchers used iRepertoire HTBI primers and Arm-PCR of CDR3 regions. In the original workflow: The identification of 62 TRBV and some 13 TRBJ segments was made across samples. Using its own MiXCR run on the multiplex PCR reads, TCRdb lists one record per CDR3 protein. The V and J calls reflect TCRdb's pipeline rather than the authors' work. This sample has approximately 470,000 distinct CDR3 sequences; 16% occur once, and the top ten carry 9% to 15%. There are many counts of this clonotype. Its specificity is unknown. Germline lookup yields CDR1 SGHVS and CDR2 FNYEAQ. Germline trimming cut 1 base from V and 8 bases from J; bases unmatched to any gene: 10. The CDR3 covers 17 residues. These same records also appear under a second study, on T cells in Graves' hyperthyroidism and ophthalmopathy. This second report adds: Subjects aged 18 to 65 presented with newly diagnosed hyperthyroidism of less than 2 months' duration. Using the HTBI primer set, a first-round RT-PCR was run on the TCR CDR3.

This sequence originates from a man in his forties or fifties with Graves disease. The sequencing used peripheral blood mononuclear cells (PBMCs), collected at new diagnosis, from a patient treated with antithyroid drugs. The chain links TRBV7-6 to TRBJ2-1; 11 bases are shared with TRBD2. The CDR3 here is CASSLVASGRNEYEQFF. The CDR3 coding sequence is TGTGCCAGCAGCTTAGTGGCTAGCGGGAGGAATGAGTATGAGCAGTTCTTC.